These T cell receptor beta chains were read from a single sample in a study of control samples from healthy donors and cancer patients. Libraries were prepared by immunoSEQ multiplex PCR; TCRdb keeps only in-frame clonotypes and omits some of them. This sample has approximately 100,000 clones, with roughly 92% found just once. Sample: blood. Every receptor here comes from a human donor in good health. The donor label of this sample is uncertain. CDR3s include the opening cysteine and the closing phenylalanine or tryptophan. The D gene is left open where the match is weak. Size tells how often a clone was seen (once, few, many) or the class of an expanded clone, and some rows leave it out.

>TRBJ2-2|-|TRBV19|-
TGTGCCAGTAGTATCGGGCTAGCGAACACCGGGGAGCTGTTTTTT
CASSIGLANTGELFF
>TRBJ1-1|-|TRBV6-6|-
TGTGCCAGCAGCGACAGTACAAAGGGAGCTTTCTTT
CASSDSTKGAFF
>TRBJ2-1|-|TRBV6-5|-
TGTGCCAGCAGTTACACGGGCGCACAGGGCAATGAGCAGTTCTTC
CASSYTGAQGNEQFF
>TRBJ1-2|-|TRBV6-2/TRBV6-3|-
TGTGCCAGCAGTTCCAGGGTTGACTATGGCTACACCTTC
CASSSRVDYGYTF
>TRBJ1-2|-|TRBV3-1/TRBV3-2|-
TGTGCCAGCAGCCTTAGGTCCCGAGGGTATGGCTACACCTTC
CASSLRSRGYGYTF
>TRBJ1-5|-|TRBV28|-
TGTGCCAGCAGTTTAGGGGGATCGGGCCCTATGAGCAATCAGCCCCAGCATTTT
CASSLGGSGPMSNQPQHF
>TRBJ1-1|-|TRBV29-1|-
TGCAGCGTTGAAAAGGGAGGGACCACTGAAGCTTTCTTT
CSVEKGGTTEAFF
>TRBJ2-3|-|TRBV7-6|-
TGTGCCAGCAGCCGTAAAACGGGCAAAACCCTCACACCCACAGATACGCAGTATTTT
CASSRKTGKTLTPTDTQYF
>TRBJ2-3|-|TRBV19|-
TGTGCCAGTAGTAGTGGACAATTCATGGGGACAGATACGCAGTATTTT
CASSSGQFMGTDTQYF
>TRBJ1-2|-|TRBV28|TRBD1
TGTGCCAGCAGCACTACAGGGGGCGCGAGTGGCTACACCTTC
CASSTTGGASGYTF
>TRBJ1-1|once|TRBV3-1/TRBV3-2|-
TGTGCCAGCAGCCGGGTAGGGGGGCGGACTGAAGCTTTCTTT
CASSRVGGRTEAFF